The 19 T cell receptor beta chains presented below share a single source sample, sequenced in a study of beta chain features in type 1 diabetes. Which antigens these TCRs recognize remains unknown. cDNA synthesis used the whole RNA isolate, giving expressed TCRB sequences. The protocol was immunoSEQ multiplex PCR, while the TCRdb copy is restricted to in-frame clones and leaves out a portion. The table includes about 650,000 clones, 9.5% to 15% detected once. Study-wide results and caveats: All four CD4+ subsets of Type 1 diabetes patients contained TCRB CDR3s that were moderately but significantly shorter.

Sequencing was performed on naive CD4+ T cells from blood. Every receptor here comes from a man aged 25-40 years with type 1 diabetes.

The chain employs TRBV18 and TRBJ2-3; D remains unclear. This CDR3 comprises 14 residues. CDR1 and CDR2 from the germline V gene are KGHSH and LQKENI. V was clipped by 3 bases and J by 0 bases, with 7 bases between them. The CDR3 bases are TGTGCCAGCTCACCCCAGGTTAGCACAGATACGCAGTATTTT. Its translation: CASSPQVSTDTQYF.

This clone has just a few counts. The CDR3 coding sequence is TGTGCCATCAGAGGGACAGGGGTGAATCACGAGCAGTACTTC. It encodes CAIRGTGVNHEQYF. The rearrangement joins TRBV10-3 to TRBJ2-7, with 10 bases aligning to TRBD1. The CDR3 covers 14 residues. CDR1 and CDR2 from the germline V gene are ENHRY and SYGVKD. J was trimmed by 5 bases and V by 6 bases; bases with no gene match: 7.

This clone has only a few counts. The rearrangement uses TRBV7-9 and TRBJ1-2; the D is unclear. V lost 0 bases and J 3 bases, leaving 5 bases between the germline ends. Per germline, CDR1 SEHNR and CDR2 FQNEAQ (reference sequence). CDR3 length equals 13 residues. CDR3 sequence: CASSLAADYGYTF. As DNA, the CDR3 is TGTGCCAGCAGCTTAGCGGCAGACTATGGCTACACCTTC.

The rearrangement joins TRBV7-2 to TRBJ1-6; TRBD1 aligns across 9 bases. CDR1 SGHTA and CDR2 FQGNSA come from the germline V gene. Germline trimming cut 5 bases from V and 7 bases from J; bases unmatched to any gene: 6. The CDR3 loop spans 15 amino acids. The chain's CDR3 is CASSLVGQGNSPLHF. In DNA, the CDR3 is TGTGCCAGCAGCCTAGTGGGACAGGGAAATTCACCCCTCCACTTT.

This clone was counted a few times. The chain is built from TRBV5-1 and TRBJ1-4; D is perhaps TRBD1 (5 bases). Deletions cut 5 bases from V and 7 bases from J, with 18 bases between. The germline V gene encodes CDR1 SGHRS and CDR2 YFSETQ. The CDR3 has 15 amino acids. CDR3 DNA sequence: TGCGCCAGCAGATCGACAGTGGGCGTCGGTGAAAAACTGTTTTTT. Protein: CASRSTVGVGEKLFF.

This chain uses TRBV6-6 with TRBJ2-7; 9 nucleotides agree with TRBD1. In germline, CDR1 is MNHNY, CDR2 SVGAGI (reference sequence). J gave up 3 bases and V 3 bases, and 6 bases lay outside the gene matches. The CDR3 sequence is 15 residues long. This chain's CDR3 is CASSYSGTGIYEQYF. The CDR3 nucleotides are TGTGCCAGCAGTTATTCCGGGACAGGGATCTACGAGCAGTACTTC.

This clone was seen a handful of times. The chain uses TRBV6-6 and TRBJ1-5; D is unresolved. The CDR3 has 13 residues. Germline CDR1 and CDR2: MNHNY and SVGAGI (reference sequence). The germline V and J ends were trimmed by 6 bases and 3 bases, with 9 bases remaining between them. CDR3 nucleotide sequence: TGTGCCAGCAGGATACTAATCAATCAGCCCCAGCATTTT. It codes for CASRILINQPQHF.

The V and J genes are TRBV5-1 and TRBJ2-6; D unresolved. Germline V gives CDR1 SGHRS, CDR2 YFSETQ. This CDR3 has 16 amino acids. The V gene lost 0 bases and the J gene lost 0 bases, with 7 bases spanning the gap. CDR3: CASSLAAVSGANVLTF. Written as DNA, the CDR3 is TGCGCCAGCAGCTTGGCCGCGGTCTCTGGGGCCAACGTCCTGACTTTC.

In DNA form, the CDR3 reads TGCGCCAGCAGCTTGGGAGGACAGGGGGATCAGCCCCAGCATTTT. As protein: CASSLGGQGDQPQHF. The chain is built from TRBV5-1 and TRBJ1-5; 10 bases line up with TRBD1. Germline lookup yields CDR1 SGHRS and CDR2 YFSETQ. V lost 0 bases and J lost 5; bases outside the gene matches: 2. CDR3 size: 15 residues.

This clone was seen a few times. This chain joins TRBV5-4 and TRBJ1-3; no reliable D call. V was shortened by 0 bases and J by 1 base, with 8 bases between the two germline ends. The CDR3 sequence is 15 residues long. Germline CDR1 and CDR2: SGHNT and YYREEE (reference sequence). DNA of the CDR3: TGTGCCAGCAGCTTGGTTTCTTCGTCTGGAAACACCATATATTTT. As protein: CASSLVSSSGNTIYF.

Details on this clone: The sample carries other DNA sequences with the same CDR3. The J gene is TRBJ2-2, the V gene TRBV4-2; tentatively, D is TRBD1 (6 bases). The CDR3 spans 13 residues. Deletions cut 2 bases from V and 6 bases from J, with 7 bases between. CDR1 and CDR2 (germline): LGHNA, YNFKEQ. In DNA, the CDR3 is TGTGCCAGCAGCCAAACAGGGCCCGGGGAGCTGTTTTTT. It specifies CASSQTGPGELFF.

There are a few counts of this clone. This chain connects TRBV4-2 to TRBJ1-2; no firm D call. This CDR3 is built from 16 residues. V lost 0 bases and J lost 1, with 12 bases in between. The germline V gene encodes CDR1 LGHNA and CDR2 YNFKEQ. DNA for the CDR3: TGTGCCAGCAGCCAAGATTACCCAGGCCTTAACTATGGCTACACCTTC. Translating gives CASSQDYPGLNYGYTF.

This clone was picked up a small number of times. The J gene is TRBJ2-3, the V gene TRBV6-5; no clear D. V shed 7 bases and J shed 7 bases, with 12 bases lying between them. The CDR3 runs 12 residues. The V gene's germline CDR1 is MNHEY and CDR2 SVGAGI. CDR3 DNA: TGTGCCAGCAACACCCCCGAGAATACGCAGTATTTT. Protein: CASNTPENTQYF.

With regard to this clone: At the DNA level, this CDR3 is encoded by other sequences in the same sample as well. V gene TRBV5-1 combines with J gene TRBJ2-7; 10 bases match TRBD1. The trim removed 4 bases at V and 4 bases at J, leaving 5 bases unmatched. Germline values: CDR1 SGHRS, CDR2 YFSETQ. This CDR3 has 14 amino acids. The CDR3 loop is CASSPGQGLYEQYF. In nucleotides, the CDR3 is TGCGCCAGCAGCCCGGGACAGGGGTTGTACGAGCAGTACTTC.

This clone turned up a few times. The chain recombines TRBV27 with TRBJ1-6, with D tentatively TRBD1 (6 bases). The germline V gene encodes CDR1 MNHEY and CDR2 SMNVEV (reference sequence). This CDR3 region has 15 residues. Trimming took off 0 bases at V and 9 bases at J, with 12 bases between the two ends. CDR3: CASSLSNREISPLHF. The CDR3 region has the DNA TGTGCCAGCAGTTTATCAAACAGGGAGATTTCACCCCTCCACTTT.

About this clone itself: The same CDR3 arises from other DNA sequences in this sample as well. The chain couples TRBV7-9 to TRBJ2-7; TRBD2 agrees at 7 bases. The CDR3 length is 15 residues. Unmatched junction bases numbered 5, after V lost 1 base and J lost 2 bases. Looked up from germline, CDR1 is SEHNR and CDR2 is FQNEAQ (reference sequence). The CDR3 sequence: CASSLGGGTTYEQYF. The CDR3 nucleotides are TGTGCCAGCAGCTTAGGAGGAGGGACTACCTACGAGCAGTACTTC.

A few counts support this clone. This chain uses TRBV14 with TRBJ1-4; no clear D. With 4 bases removed from V and 8 bases from J, the gap between germline ends came to 17 bases. Germline V gene sequence: CDR1 SGHDN, CDR2 FVKESK. The CDR3 contains 15 residues. CDR3 residues: CASSPRTNSREKLFF. For the CDR3, the DNA is TGTGCCAGCAGCCCCCGGACCAATAGCAGGGAAAAACTGTTTTTT.

The chain uses TRBV4-1 and TRBJ2-1; no definite D call. Per germline, CDR1 MGHRA and CDR2 YSYEKL. Trimming removed 0 bases from V and 0 bases from J, with 6 bases in between. The CDR3 is 15 residues long. The chain's CDR3 is CASSQDHSSYNEQFF. The CDR3 bases are TGCGCCAGCAGCCAAGACCACAGCTCCTACAATGAGCAGTTCTTC.

This clone was seen only a few times. The chain couples TRBV5-6 to TRBJ2-7; no reliable D call. Germline V gene lookup returns CDR1 SGHDT and CDR2 YYEEEE. The CDR3 contains 15 residues. V dropped 0 bases and J dropped 3 bases, with 13 bases sitting between them. CDR3 loop: CASSLGSRLIYEQYF. The CDR3 DNA reads as TGTGCCAGCAGCTTGGGTAGTCGCCTGATCTACGAGCAGTACTTC. Drawing the rest from reference TRBV5-6 and TRBJ2-7, the complete variable domain is DAGVTQSPTHLIKTRGQQVTLRCSPKSGHDTVSWYQQALGQGPQFIFQYYEEEERQRGNFPDRFSGHQFPNYSSELNVNALLLGDSALYLCASSLGSRLIYEQYFGPGTRLTVT.